The 24 T cell receptor beta chains in this list originate from one sample, sequenced in a study of T cells in Graves' hyperthyroidism and ophthalmopathy. Template material for amplifying TCR beta CDR3 regions consisted of RNA transcripts. HTBI primers were employed in a first-round RT-PCR of the TCR CDR3. TCRdb fed the multiplex PCR reads into MiXCR, producing one record per CDR3 protein. The table has approximately 430,000 distinct CDR3 sequences, approximately 14% seen once; the top ten hold about 13%. Sequencing was performed on blood. The receptors were gathered from a man between 18 and 29 years old with Graves' ophthalmopathy.

The chain uses TRBV6-1 and TRBJ2-7, with D tentatively TRBD2 (6 bases). CDR1 is MNHNS and CDR2 is SASEGT in the germline V gene. The V and J ends lost 5 bases and 6 bases respectively, with 20 bases between them. The CDR3 covers 15 residues. The CDR3 DNA reads TGTGCCAGCAGTCCAGTGACTAGTATCTCCGGCGAGCAGTACTTC. Its translation: CASSPVTSISGEQYF.

Note on this clonotype: The junction and the germline gene differ at one end; a read error may be behind it. The chain recombines TRBV20-1 with TRBJ2-1; 7 bases are a match to TRBD2. The germline CDR1 and CDR2 sequences are DFQATT and SNEGSKA (reference sequence). The CDR3 has 17 residues. The CDR3 sequence: CSTRDTRLARAYNEQSF. DNA of the CDR3: TGCAGTACTAGAGATACCCGACTAGCCCGTGCCTACAATGAGCAGTCCTTC.

This clonotype has at least ten counts. The chain couples TRBV20-1 to TRBJ2-3; TRBD2 agrees at 9 bases. Germline V gene lookup returns CDR1 DFQATT and CDR2 SNEGSKA (reference sequence). There are 13 residues in the CDR3. The CDR3 DNA reads as TGCAGCATGAGACTAGCGGACACAGATACGCAGTATTTT. Its translation: CSMRLADTDTQYF.

This clonotype was detected many times. The V call is TRBV6-2 or TRBV6-3, the J call TRBJ2-1, with D possibly being TRBD2 (6 bases). V was pared by 2 bases and J by 4 bases, with 24 bases between. The CDR3 consists of 19 residues. CDR1 and CDR2 (germline): MNHEY, SVGEGT. The CDR3 DNA sequence: TGTGCCAGCAGTTACCCTGAGGTTCGAGTGACTAGGGAATACAATGAGCAGTTCTTC. Its translation: CASSYPEVRVTREYNEQFF.

The chain couples TRBV20-1 to TRBJ1-5; D is ambiguous. Per germline, CDR1 DFQATT and CDR2 SNEGSKA (reference sequence). V lost 2 bases and J 2 bases, leaving 10 bases between the germline ends. This CDR3 comprises 14 residues. This CDR3 is CSARTEPGNQPQHF. The DNA of the CDR3 is TGCAGTGCTAGAACGGAGCCCGGCAATCAGCCCCAGCATTTT.

This clonotype was seen ten or more times. The J gene is TRBJ1-3, the V gene TRBV30; D gene unclear. Germline values: CDR1 GTSNPN, CDR2 SVGIG (reference sequence). Between the trimmed V and J ends, which lost 4 bases and 7 bases, there was a span of 11 bases. This CDR3 contains 12 residues. CDR3 DNA sequence: TGTGCCTGGACTGAGGGAGGTAACACCATATATTTT. It specifies CAWTEGGNTIYF.

At least ten counts were recorded for this clonotype. This CDR3 is CASSEDRGAQYF. The CDR3 DNA follows: TGTGCCAGCAGTGAAGACAGGGGAGCGCAGTATTTT. The V and J genes are TRBV2 and TRBJ2-3; 7 bases agree with TRBD1. Germline CDR1 SNHLY, CDR2 FYNNEI. V trimming: 1 base; J trimming: 10 bases; junction bases outside the gene matches: 2. The CDR3 spans 12 residues.

The rearrangement links TRBV24-1 to TRBJ2-2; tentative D call: TRBD2 (5 bases). The CDR3 covers 12 residues. Trimming removed 11 bases from V and 7 bases from J, with 13 bases in between. From germline, CDR1 is KGHDR and CDR2 SFDVKD. The CDR3 reads CAIQPGGGELFF. The CDR3 DNA reads TGTGCCATCCAGCCCGGAGGCGGGGAGCTGTTTTTT.

A few counts support this clonotype. The chain is built from TRBV5-5 and TRBJ2-7; no reliable D call. CDR1 and CDR2 from the germline V gene are SGHKS and YYEKEE (reference sequence). V lost 0 bases and J 6 bases, leaving 4 bases between the germline ends. This CDR3 has 11 residues. The CDR3 DNA reads as TGTGCCAGCAGCTTGGAGACCGAGCAGTACTTC. This translates into CASSLETEQYF.

V is TRBV10-3 and J is TRBJ2-7, with 9 bases that match TRBD1. CDR1 is ENHRY, CDR2 SYGVKD, per germline. Trimming at V came to 6 bases and at J to 2 bases, leaving 11 bases not matched to a gene. The CDR3 covers 16 residues. The DNA of the CDR3 is TGTGCCATCAGGACAGGGGGACAGGCACTCACCTACGAGCAGTACTTC. It translates to CAIRTGGQALTYEQYF.

This clonotype came up a few times. The CDR3 protein is CSGFVALNTEAFF. DNA of the CDR3: TGCAGCGGTTTTGTAGCGTTGAACACTGAAGCTTTCTTT. The gene calls are TRBV29-1 and TRBJ1-1; D remains ambiguous. Germline CDR1 SQVTM, CDR2 ANQGSEA. Trimming stripped 7 bases from V and 0 bases from J, with 12 bases between. This CDR3 spans 13 amino acids.

This clonotype was counted ten times or more. The rearrangement uses TRBV6-6 and TRBJ1-1; D possibly corresponds to TRBD1 (5 bases). CDR1 and CDR2 (germline): MNHNY, SVGAGI (reference sequence). The CDR3 is made up of 18 amino acids. Trimming shortened V by 0 bases and J by 5 bases, and 22 bases separated the two germline ends. CDR3 DNA: TGTGCCAGCAGTTACTCGTATGTCCAGGGACGAGATGGGACTGAAGCTTTCTTT. Its protein product is CASSYSYVQGRDGTEAFF.

This clonotype was seen many times. This chain joins TRBV3-1 and TRBJ1-3; 7 bases are shared with TRBD1. The germline V gene has CDR1 LGHDT and CDR2 YNNKEL (reference sequence). The ends lost 5 bases at V and 0 bases at J; junction bases unmatched: 7. CDR3 length: 16 amino acids. The CDR3: CASSYRGPSSGNTIYF. The CDR3 region has the DNA TGTGCCAGCAGCTACAGGGGCCCTTCCTCTGGAAACACCATATATTTT.

V usage is TRBV4-1 and J usage is TRBJ1-2, with a weak D call TRBD1 (5 bases). Trimming took off 1 base at V and 7 bases at J, with 16 bases between the two ends. The germline CDR1 and CDR2 sequences are MGHRA and YSYEKL. The CDR3 consists of 15 residues. The CDR3 DNA reads TGCGCCAGCAGCCAAGTTGTAGGGGATGGTTTTGGCTACACCTTC. This gives the protein CASSQVVGDGFGYTF.

This clonotype appeared a few times. The chain links TRBV25-1 to TRBJ2-1; 11 positions agree with TRBD1. This CDR3 region has 17 residues. J gave up 2 bases and V 4 bases, and 7 bases lay outside the gene matches. Germline lookup yields CDR1 MGHDK and CDR2 SYGVNS. The CDR3, as DNA: TGTGCCAGCAGTGCCATCTTGGGACAGGGGGCCTACAATGAGCAGTTCTTC. Amino acids: CASSAILGQGAYNEQFF.

The gene calls are TRBV19 and TRBJ1-3; a weak D match, TRBD1 (5 bases). Trimming removed 5 bases at V and 2 bases at J, with 13 bases between. CDR3 length equals 15 residues. The germline V gene has CDR1 LNHDA and CDR2 SQIVND (reference sequence). CDR3 region: CASSLPWGTGNTIYF. The CDR3 nucleotides read TGTGCCAGTAGTTTACCGTGGGGGACTGGAAACACCATATATTTT.

The chain combines TRBV20-1 with TRBJ1-2; D gene uncertain. The V end lost 1 base, the J end lost 4 bases, and 13 bases lay between the germline ends. This CDR3 has 14 amino acids. Germline V lookup: CDR1 DFQATT, CDR2 SNEGSKA (reference sequence). CDR3 sequence reads: CSARVVTVIYGYTF. The DNA for the CDR3 is TGCAGTGCTAGAGTAGTGACGGTAATCTATGGCTACACCTTC.

This clonotype occurred a few times. The chain uses TRBV9 and TRBJ2-3; TRBD2 aligns across 9 bases. This CDR3 is 16 amino acids long. Germline values: CDR1 SGDLS, CDR2 YYNGEE. Trimming at V came to 1 base and at J to 4 bases, leaving 7 bases not matched to a gene. CDR3 residues: CASSVRAGGWADTQYF. The CDR3 region has the DNA TGTGCCAGCAGCGTAAGAGCGGGGGGATGGGCAGATACGCAGTATTTT.

This clonotype has only a few counts. This chain connects TRBV19 to TRBJ2-3, with D unclear. V shed 3 bases and J shed 3 bases, with 7 bases lying between them. CDR3 size: 13 residues. CDR1 is LNHDA, CDR2 SQIVND, per germline (reference sequence). The CDR3 is CASSIVLTDTQYF. For the CDR3, the DNA is TGTGCCAGTAGTATCGTTCTGACAGATACGCAGTATTTT.

This clonotype was seen repeatedly, ten times or more. This chain joins TRBV27 and TRBJ1-2; the D gene is possibly TRBD1 (6 bases). The V end was cut by 0 bases, the J end by 3 bases, with 11 bases between. From germline, CDR1 is MNHEY and CDR2 SMNVEV (reference sequence). This CDR3 spans 15 amino acids. The CDR3 spells CASSLSVQGDYGYTF. The CDR3 bases are TGTGCCAGCAGTTTATCAGTACAGGGAGACTATGGCTACACCTTC.

The V call is TRBV6-5, the J call TRBJ2-3; 9 bases match TRBD2. CDR1 is MNHEY, CDR2 SVGAGI, per germline. The V segment lost 2 bases and the J segment 3 bases; nucleotides outside the gene matches: 6. This CDR3 contains 16 residues. The CDR3 DNA reads TGTGCCAGCAGTTACACGCCGGGACTAGCAACAGATACGCAGTATTTT. It yields the protein CASSYTPGLATDTQYF.

The table lists this clonotype with many counts. The chain carries TRBV7-2 and TRBJ2-3; D remains ambiguous. This CDR3 is 13 amino acids long. CDR1 and CDR2 (germline): SGHTA, FQGNSA. Between the trimmed V and J ends, which lost 5 bases and 2 bases, there was a span of 8 bases. The CDR3 DNA follows: TGTGCCAGCAGCCCAGGATTCACAGATACGCAGTATTTT. Protein sequence: CASSPGFTDTQYF.

This clonotype was recorded many times. The V and J genes are TRBV7-8 and TRBJ2-2; TRBD2 matches 12 bases. V dropped 0 bases and J dropped 6; count of bases not matched to a gene: 5. Germline lookup yields CDR1 SGHVS and CDR2 FQNEAQ. This CDR3 has 17 amino acids. The chain's CDR3 is CASSLAYLAGGAGELFF. The CDR3 region has the DNA TGTGCCAGCAGCTTAGCTTACCTAGCGGGAGGGGCCGGGGAGCTGTTTTTT.

The table lists this clonotype with many counts. The V call is TRBV12-3 or TRBV12-4, the J call TRBJ2-1; D ambiguous. The CDR3 loop spans 14 amino acids. The ends were cut back, 1 base at V and 0 bases at J, with 4 bases in the middle. CDR3 DNA sequence: TGTGCCAGCAGTTTAGGCTACTCCTACAATGAGCAGTTCTTC. Translation: CASSLGYSYNEQFF.